This passage covers 11 T cell receptor beta chains from one sample sequenced in a study of T cell responses to AZD1222 COVID-19 vaccine. The repertoire was sequenced with immunoSEQ multiplex PCR; TCRdb's copy has only in-frame clones and lacks some. The sample lists about 84,000 clones, over 75% occurring once. Sequencing used peripheral blood, obtained on day 0 of AZD1222 vaccination. The receptors derive from an adult in good health.

The chain uses TRBV18 and TRBJ2-1, with D possibly TRBD1 on 6 matching bases. Germline assignment: CDR1 KGHSH and CDR2 LQKENI. V lost 3 bases, J lost 5 bases, and 11 bases lay in between. The CDR3 is 14 amino acids. CDR3 DNA sequence: TGTGCCAGCTCACCCCGGACAGTAAACAATGAGCAGTTCTTC. It is translated as CASSPRTVNNEQFF.

The chain links TRBV28 to TRBJ1-1; D is possibly TRBD1 (6 bases). V was shortened by 6 bases and J by 7 bases, with 18 bases between the two germline ends. The germline CDR1 and CDR2 sequences are MDHEN and SYDVKM. The CDR3 length is 14 residues. CDR3 sequence (DNA): TGTGCCAGCAGCTTCCGGTCGGACAGCTTTGAAGCTTTCTTT. Its translation is CASSFRSDSFEAFF.

V gene TRBV14 combines with J gene TRBJ2-1, with 8 bases matching TRBD2. The CDR3 covers 16 residues. With V trimmed by 2 bases and J by 0 bases, 3 bases remained unmatched. Per the germline V gene, CDR1 is SGHDN and CDR2 is FVKESK. CDR3 DNA: TGTGCCAGCAGCCAATTAAGCGGGAGCTCCTACAATGAGCAGTTCTTC. Translation: CASSQLSGSSYNEQFF. The full variable domain, with the rest looked up from reference TRBV14 and TRBJ2-1, is EAGVTQFPSHSVIEKGQTVTLRCDPISGHDNLYWYRRVMGKEIKFLLHFVKESKQDESGMPNNRFLAERTGGTYSTLKVQPAELEDSGVYFCASSQLSGSSYNEQFFGPGTRLTVL.

The rearrangement uses TRBV9 and TRBJ2-3; a possible D gene is TRBD1 (6 bases). Trimming shortened V by 0 bases and J by 9 bases, and 8 bases separated the two germline ends. The germline V gene has CDR1 SGDLS and CDR2 YYNGEE. The CDR3 consists of 12 residues. The CDR3 is CASSVVTGTQYF. The CDR3 coding sequence is TGTGCCAGCAGCGTAGTGACAGGAACGCAGTATTTT.

This rearrangement joins TRBV27 to TRBJ1-5; 10 nucleotides align to TRBD1. J lost 0 bases, V lost 4 bases, and 3 bases had no gene match. The germline CDR1 and CDR2 sequences are MNHEY and SMNVEV (reference sequence). The CDR3 extends over 16 amino acids. The CDR3 is CASSSTGGYSNQPQHF. In nucleotides, the CDR3 is TGTGCCAGCAGTTCGACAGGGGGCTATAGCAATCAGCCCCAGCATTTT.

The rearrangement joins TRBV7-7 to TRBJ2-5; 10 bases are shared with TRBD2. This CDR3 region has 15 residues. Germline V gene sequence: CDR1 SSHAT, CDR2 FNYEAQ (reference sequence). With 3 bases clipped from V and 5 bases from J, the junction kept 6 bases outside the gene matches. The CDR3 spells CASSFLAGVSETQYF. The CDR3 DNA is TGTGCCAGCAGCTTCCTAGCGGGAGTGAGCGAGACCCAGTACTTC.

V is TRBV11-2 and J is TRBJ2-3; TRBD1 matches 10 bases. The CDR3 runs to 15 residues. The V gene's germline CDR1 is SGHAT and CDR2 FQNNGV. V gave up 5 bases and J gave up 1 base; unmatched junction bases: 3. The CDR3 DNA reads TGTGCCAGCAGCCCCGGGACAGGGGGCACAGATACGCAGTATTTT. Amino acids: CASSPGTGGTDTQYF.

The chain uses TRBV28 and TRBJ2-3, with D unresolved. Trimming shortened V by 5 bases and J by 5 bases, and 14 bases separated the two germline ends. Looked up from germline, CDR1 is MDHEN and CDR2 is SYDVKM. The CDR3 extends over 14 amino acids. The CDR3 is CASSPDSPRDTQYF. CDR3 DNA: TGTGCCAGCAGTCCTGACTCACCGAGAGATACGCAGTATTTT. Full variable domain (missing parts from reference TRBV28 and TRBJ2-3): DVKVTQSSRYLVKRTGEKVFLECVQDMDHENMFWYRQDPGLGLRLIYFSYDVKMKEKGDIPEGYSVSREKKERFSLILESASTNQTSMYLCASSPDSPRDTQYFGPGTRLTVL.

The table lists this clone with a few counts. The same CDR3 is also encoded by other DNA sequences in this sample. The chain uses TRBV30 and TRBJ2-5, with D possibly being TRBD1 (5 bases). V was shortened by 2 bases and J by 5 bases, with 9 bases between the two germline ends. This CDR3 is 12 amino acids long. In germline, CDR1 is GTSNPN, CDR2 SVGIG (reference sequence). CDR3 in DNA: TGTGCCTGGAGTTTGAAGGGGGAGACCCAGTACTTC. Translation gives CAWSLKGETQYF.

The chain employs TRBV10-3 and TRBJ2-3; weak D call: TRBD2 (5 bases). CDR1 ENHRY and CDR2 SYGVKD come from the germline V gene. V gave up 6 bases and J gave up 3 bases, with 10 bases separating them. CDR3 length: 13 amino acids. This CDR3 reads CAIRSEGTDTQYF. As DNA, the CDR3 is TGTGCCATCAGGAGTGAGGGAACAGATACGCAGTATTTT.

The chain combines TRBV19 with TRBJ1-1; D ambiguous. The CDR3 is made up of 13 amino acids. In germline, CDR1 is LNHDA, CDR2 SQIVND (reference sequence). V lost 2 bases, J lost 4 bases, and 8 bases lay in between. CDR3 residues: CASSIRGGTEAFF. DNA for the CDR3: TGTGCCAGTAGTATACGGGGTGGCACTGAAGCTTTCTTT.